Each of the 23 T cell receptor beta chains below was sequenced from the same sample in a study of T and B cells in COVID-19 patients. Blood genomic DNA input for TRB amplification was about 240-500 ng. TRB rearrangements were amplified by multiplex PCR with BIOMED2 TRB-A/B primers. One entry per CDR3 protein results from TCRdb running MiXCR on the multiplex PCR reads. Altogether 4,000 to 5,500 distinct CDR3 sequences are present, 25% to 30% being singletons, with the ten largest covering approximately 5.4%. The sequencing sample was made of blood. These receptors were taken from a human donor with active COVID-19.

The table lists this clonotype with a few counts. Here the CDR3 reads CAIRGGDEKLFF. The CDR3 nucleotides are TGTGCCATCAGGGGGGGGGATGAAAAACTGTTTTTT. This sequence joins TRBV10-3 and TRBJ1-4; D might be TRBD1 (5 bases). With 6 bases removed from V and 6 bases from J, the gap between germline ends came to 8 bases. This CDR3 contains 12 residues. The germline V gene has CDR1 ENHRY and CDR2 SYGVKD.

By its share, this clonotype is medium-sized. The rearrangement uses TRBV13 and TRBJ2-7, with no clear D. This CDR3 is 13 amino acids long. Germline assignment: CDR1 PRHDT and CDR2 FYEKMQ (reference sequence). Between the trimmed V and J ends, which lost 5 bases and 0 bases, there was a span of 8 bases. DNA for the CDR3: TGTGCCAGCAGCCCCCGCAGCTCCTACGAGCAGTACTTC. It codes for CASSPRSSYEQYF. Filled out from reference TRBV13 and TRBJ2-7, the complete variable domain reads AAGVIQSPRHLIKEKRETATLKCYPIPRHDTVYWYQQGPGQDPQFLISFYEKMQSDKGSIPDRFSAQQFSDYHSELNMSSLELGDSALYFCASSPRSSYEQYFGPGTRLTVT.

This chain connects TRBV19 to TRBJ2-1; TRBD1 aligns across 9 bases. After removal of 5 bases from V and 8 bases from J, the junction contained 16 bases not matched to a gene. From germline, CDR1 is LNHDA and CDR2 SQIVND (reference sequence). There are 17 residues in the CDR3. CDR3 nucleotide sequence: TGTGCCAGTAGTTCACCTCACCGGGACAGGGTATACCATGAGCAGTTCTTC. Its protein product is CASSSPHRDRVYHEQFF.

This clonotype was picked up one time. V and J are TRBV6-2 or TRBV6-3 and TRBJ1-2; D is unresolved. The CDR3 spans 14 residues. Trimming pared 0 bases from V and 2 bases from J, leaving 7 bases between. From germline, CDR1 is MNHEY and CDR2 SVGEGT. The CDR3 loop reads CASSYSEVNYGYTF. DNA for the CDR3: TGTGCCAGCAGTTACTCGGAGGTGAACTATGGCTACACCTTC.

This clonotype was observed a few times. The chain links TRBV7-2 to TRBJ2-1; 14 bases are shared with TRBD2. With 2 bases clipped from V and 6 bases from J, the junction kept 6 bases outside the gene matches. The CDR3 sequence is 17 residues long. The germline gives CDR1 SGHTA, CDR2 FQGNSA. The CDR3 nucleotides read TGTGCCAGCAGCTTAATGCGGACTAGCGGGAGGACCAATGAGCAGTTCTTC. It encodes CASSLMRTSGRTNEQFF.

The DNA of the CDR3 is TGTGCCAGCAGTTACGGTGGGAGGGCCGGGATGGTAAGCGAGCAGTACTTC. This translates into CASSYGGRAGMVSEQYF. The chain uses TRBV6-5 and TRBJ2-7; 7 nucleotides align to TRBD2. This CDR3 region has 17 residues. With V trimmed by 2 bases and J by 6 bases, 16 bases remained unmatched. Germline CDR1 and CDR2: MNHEY and SVGAGI.

The J gene is TRBJ2-1, the V gene TRBV6-5; TRBD2 agrees at 15 bases. Germline V lookup: CDR1 MNHEY, CDR2 SVGAGI. With 0 bases clipped from V and 6 bases from J, the junction kept 6 bases outside the gene matches. The length of the CDR3 is 18 residues. The chain's CDR3 is CASSYSGTSGGPGNEQFF. The CDR3 region has the DNA TGTGCCAGCAGTTACTCCGGGACTAGCGGGGGGCCGGGCAATGAGCAGTTCTTC.

In this sample, this clonotype is medium-sized (0.01 to 0.1%). V is TRBV6-1 and J is TRBJ2-5; the match to TRBD2 covers 7 bases. The CDR3 length is 13 residues. Germline V gene lookup returns CDR1 MNHNS and CDR2 SASEGT. Losses at the gene ends were 8 bases for V and 2 bases for J; bases not matched to a gene: 5. CDR3 sequence (DNA): TGTGCCAGCGGGGGGGAAAATCAAGAGACCCAGTACTTC. Its protein product is CASGGENQETQYF.

This clonotype was seen only a few times. V usage is TRBV11-2 and J usage is TRBJ1-2; D gene ambiguous. The CDR3 sequence is 13 residues long. Germline-derived CDR1 and CDR2 are SGHAT and FQNNGV. The V end lost 7 bases, the J end lost 2 bases, and 11 bases lay between the germline ends. CDR3 sequence reads: CASTLQGNYGYTF. Written as DNA, the CDR3 is TGTGCCAGCACCTTGCAAGGAAACTATGGCTACACCTTC.

This clonotype ranks as medium-sized. The chain carries TRBV19 and TRBJ2-2, with D perhaps being TRBD1 or TRBD2 (6 bases each). The CDR3 totals 17 residues. Trimming removed 7 bases from V and 0 bases from J, with 18 bases in between. Germline CDR1 and CDR2: LNHDA and SQIVND (reference sequence). CDR3 sequence: CASTSGGGSANTGELFF. DNA for the CDR3: TGTGCCAGTACCTCCGGGGGCGGTTCCGCGAACACCGGGGAGCTGTTTTTT.

This clonotype is medium-sized in the sample. V and J are TRBV6-5 and TRBJ2-3; D is ambiguous. V lost 2 bases and J lost 1, with 16 bases in between. From germline, CDR1 is MNHEY and CDR2 SVGAGI. This CDR3 has 17 amino acids. The CDR3 here is CASSYPSDREGTDTQYF. CDR3 nucleotide sequence: TGTGCCAGCAGTTACCCCTCAGACCGCGAAGGCACAGATACGCAGTATTTT.

The V and J genes are TRBV6-2 or TRBV6-3 and TRBJ2-7, with 12 bases that match TRBD2. Germline V lookup: CDR1 MNHEY, CDR2 SVGEGT. V lost 7 bases to trimming and J lost 2 bases; unmatched junction nucleotides: 3. The CDR3 length is 14 residues. The CDR3 DNA is TGTGCCAGCACTAGACTAGCGGGAGCCTACGAGCAGTACTTC. It yields the protein CASTRLAGAYEQYF.

By share, this clonotype ranks as medium-sized. The chain has TRBV5-5 and TRBJ1-6; D is uncertain. V lost 0 bases, J lost 5 bases, and 9 bases lay in between. The CDR3 length is 15 residues. The germline CDR1 and CDR2 sequences are SGHKS and YYEKEE (reference sequence). Here the CDR3 DNA reads TGTGCCAGCAGCTTGGGGGTTTCGAATAATTCACCCCTCCACTTT. It translates to CASSLGVSNNSPLHF.

By its share, this clonotype is large. This chain uses TRBV29-1 with TRBJ2-1, with 7 nucleotides matching TRBD1. This CDR3 region has 14 residues. Germline CDR1 and CDR2: SQVTM and ANQGSEA. J lost 6 bases, V lost 7 bases, and 12 bases had no gene match. For the CDR3, the DNA is TGCAGCGCAAGACAGGGTATCGAGGTCAATGAGCAGTTCTTC. It is translated as CSARQGIEVNEQFF.

The gene calls are TRBV20-1 and TRBJ2-2, with a tentative D call TRBD2 (6 bases). Germline assignment: CDR1 DFQATT and CDR2 SNEGSKA (reference sequence). Trimming removed 4 bases at V and 5 bases at J, with 17 bases between. The CDR3 is 15 amino acids. CDR3 in DNA: TGCAGTGCTAAGGTGCAAGGAGGGCCAACCGGGGAGCTGTTTTTT. Protein: CSAKVQGGPTGELFF.

The chain carries TRBV7-6 and TRBJ1-6, with D unresolved. Germline CDR1 reads SGHVS; CDR2 reads FNYEAQ. Trimming pared 3 bases from V and 10 bases from J, leaving 10 bases between. CDR3 length: 13 amino acids. The CDR3 here is CASSLFPASPLHF. The CDR3 nucleotides are TGTGCCAGCAGCTTGTTTCCGGCGTCACCCCTCCACTTT.

By sample fraction, this clonotype is medium-sized. The J gene is TRBJ2-2, the V gene TRBV6-5; D may be TRBD1 (5 bases). Germline V gene lookup returns CDR1 MNHEY and CDR2 SVGAGI. With 6 bases removed from V and 0 bases from J, the gap between germline ends came to 14 bases. The CDR3 totals 16 residues. DNA for the CDR3: TGTGCCAGCAGCATATGGGGCACCTCGAACACCGGGGAGCTGTTTTTT. Translating it yields CASSIWGTSNTGELFF.

By frequency in the sample, this clonotype is medium-sized (0.01 to 0.1%). V is TRBV5-5 and J is TRBJ2-5; D remains ambiguous. Trimming shortened V by 5 bases and J by 2 bases, and 10 bases separated the two germline ends. Germline values: CDR1 SGHKS, CDR2 YYEKEE (reference sequence). The CDR3 contains 13 residues. The CDR3, as DNA: TGTGCCAGCAGTGTGGAAGGGCAAGAGACCCAGTACTTC. As protein: CASSVEGQETQYF.

This chain uses TRBV11-1 with TRBJ2-4, with D perhaps TRBD2 (5 bases). Germline-derived CDR1 and CDR2 are SGHAT and FQDESV (reference sequence). The germline V and J ends were trimmed by 4 bases and 3 bases, with 16 bases remaining between them. This CDR3 region has 16 residues. CDR3 sequence: CASSSPAEAVKNIQYF. The CDR3 DNA sequence: TGTGCCAGCAGCTCCCCAGCGGAGGCAGTCAAAAACATTCAGTACTTC.

V and J are TRBV24-1 and TRBJ2-7; the match to TRBD1 covers 9 bases. The CDR3 is 16 amino acids. V trimming: 4 bases; J trimming: 7 bases; junction bases outside the gene matches: 13. The V gene's germline CDR1 is KGHDR and CDR2 SFDVKD. The CDR3 spells CATSDAKQGAPGEQYF. Here the CDR3 DNA reads TGTGCCACCAGTGACGCTAAACAGGGGGCGCCGGGGGAGCAGTACTTC.

V gene TRBV6-1 combines with J gene TRBJ2-4; 7 bases match TRBD1. The CDR3 totals 14 residues. Trimming cost V 10 bases and J 0 bases; bases outside gene matches: 6. Germline V gives CDR1 MNHNS, CDR2 SASEGT. The DNA of the CDR3 is TGTGCCACCGGACAGGATCTAGCCAAAAACATTCAGTACTTC. Translated: CATGQDLAKNIQYF.

About this clonotype: At one boundary the junction diverges from the germline segment, which might be a read error. V is TRBV7-2 and J is TRBJ1-6; possibly TRBD1 for D (5 bases). From germline, CDR1 is SGHTA and CDR2 FQGNSA. The CDR3 is 17 residues long. The CDR3 coding sequence is TGTGCCAGCAGCGTACTACAGGAAAGACGGTATAATTTACCCCTCCACTTT. It specifies CASSVLQERRYNLPLHF.

A few counts support this clonotype. J is TRBJ1-1 and V is TRBV30; D is uncertain. CDR3 length equals 12 residues. V was shortened by 7 bases and J by 0 bases, with 9 bases between the two germline ends. CDR1 and CDR2 (germline): GTSNPN, SVGIG (reference sequence). CDR3 bases: TGTGCCTTGACCGTGATGAACACTGAAGCTTTCTTT. Amino acids: CALTVMNTEAFF.